A selection of T cell receptor beta chains follows, all from one sample in a study of beta chain features in type 1 diabetes. The repertoire was sequenced with immunoSEQ multiplex PCR; TCRdb's copy has only in-frame clones and lacks some. The sample contains more than 550,000 clones, over 11% of which appear only once. Sequences were obtained from naive CD4+ T cells from blood. The receptors were gathered from a man aged 18 to 30 with type 1 diabetes. CDR3s include the opening cysteine and the closing phenylalanine or tryptophan. The D gene is left open where the match is weak. Clone size appears in some rows only: once, few, many, or a class for an expanded clone.

cdr3_aa | cdr3_nt | clone_size | j_call | cdr3_length | d_call | v_call
CASSVAGPETQYF | TGTGCCAGCAGCGTAGCCGGGCCGGAGACGCAGTATTTT | - | TRBJ2-3 | 13 | - | TRBV9
CAWSRAEAFF | TGTGCCTGGAGTCGGGCTGAAGCTTTCTTT | - | TRBJ1-1 | 10 | - | TRBV30
CASGQGANTEAFF | TGTGCCAGCGGCCAGGGGGCGAACACTGAAGCTTTCTTT | many | TRBJ1-1 | 13 | TRBD1 | TRBV7-2
CASSLGGGTSGYNEQFF | TGTGCCAGCAGCTTAGGGGGAGGGACTAGCGGGTACAATGAGCAGTTCTTC | - | TRBJ2-1 | 17 | TRBD2 | TRBV7-6
CASRPGTRNTGELFF | TGTGCCAGCAGACCTGGGACTAGAAACACCGGGGAGCTGTTTTTT | few | TRBJ2-2 | 15 | TRBD2 | TRBV6-1
CSAPGQMNTEAFF | TGCAGCGCCCCGGGACAGATGAACACTGAAGCTTTCTTT | - | TRBJ1-1 | 13 | TRBD1 | TRBV29-1
CASSAEGLKRTGEQYF | TGTGCCAGCAGCGCCGAAGGGCTAAAACGAACGGGCGAGCAGTACTTC | - | TRBJ2-7 | 16 | - | TRBV7-2
CATSLALSTDTQYF | TGTGCCACCTCGCTAGCCCTTAGCACAGATACGCAGTATTTT | - | TRBJ2-3 | 14 | - | TRBV28
CASSPAQRGPSTDTQYF | TGTGCCAGCAGCCCGGCTCAGCGGGGGCCGAGCACAGATACGCAGTATTTT | - | TRBJ2-3 | 17 | TRBD2 | TRBV7-2
CASSENGASSSGELFF | TGTGCCAGCAGTGAAAACGGGGCTAGCTCCTCCGGGGAGCTGTTTTTT | - | TRBJ2-2 | 16 | - | TRBV2
CASKTPSSGANVLTF | TGTGCCAGCAAGACTCCGAGCTCTGGGGCCAACGTCCTGACTTTC | - | TRBJ2-6 | 15 | - | TRBV27
CASSRDLHYQETQYF | TGCGCCAGCAGCAGGGACCTGCACTATCAAGAGACCCAGTACTTC | - | TRBJ2-5 | 15 | - | TRBV5-1
CASRGGPTDTQYF | TGTGCCAGCCGCGGCGGCCCCACAGATACGCAGTATTTT | few | TRBJ2-3 | 13 | - | TRBV6-5
CASSEMGQGYEQYF | TGTGCCAGCAGTGAAATGGGACAGGGTTACGAGCAGTACTTC | few | TRBJ2-7 | 14 | TRBD1 | TRBV2
CASSAWGNEQFF | TGTGCCAGCAGCGCTTGGGGGAATGAGCAGTTCTTC | few | TRBJ2-1 | 12 | - | TRBV9
CAWSRVRSDQPQHF | TGTGCCTGGAGTAGGGTCAGGTCCGATCAGCCCCAGCATTTT | - | TRBJ1-5 | 14 | - | TRBV30
CASSLDRYSGANVLTF | TGCGCCAGCAGCCTAGACAGGTACTCTGGGGCCAACGTCCTGACTTTC | few | TRBJ2-6 | 16 | - | TRBV4-1
CASSSQGSYGYTF | TGTGCCAGCTCATCCCAGGGGAGCTATGGCTACACCTTC | - | TRBJ1-2 | 13 | - | TRBV5-4
CASSLQGTLGEKLFF | TGTGCCAGCAGCCTTCAGGGGACGTTGGGTGAAAAACTGTTTTTT | few | TRBJ1-4 | 15 | - | TRBV9
CAWEAGGDQPQHF | TGTGCCTGGGAAGCAGGGGGCGATCAGCCCCAGCATTTT | few | TRBJ1-5 | 13 | TRBD1 | TRBV30
CASSLTGNYGYTF | TGTGCCAGCAGCCTGACAGGGAACTATGGCTACACCTTC | few | TRBJ1-2 | 13 | TRBD1 | TRBV6-5
CASSVISGLAGGDTQYF | TGCGCCAGCAGCGTAATATCCGGACTAGCGGGAGGGGATACGCAGTATTTT | - | TRBJ2-3 | 17 | TRBD2 | TRBV5-1
CATEEGGAGVTGELFF | TGTGCCACCGAGGAAGGGGGAGCGGGGGTCACCGGGGAGCTGTTTTTT | - | TRBJ2-2 | 16 | TRBD2 | TRBV15
CATRSRTGNYEQYF | TGTGCCACCAGATCACGGACAGGGAACTACGAGCAGTACTTC | - | TRBJ2-7 | 14 | TRBD1 | TRBV15
CSVRPQGYEQYF | TGCAGCGTTCGCCCACAGGGATACGAGCAGTACTTC | - | TRBJ2-7 | 12 | - | TRBV29-1
CSVDRINDEQFF | TGCAGCGTTGACAGGATTAACGATGAGCAGTTCTTC | few | TRBJ2-1 | 12 | - | TRBV29-1
CAWSVGVREKLFF | TGTGCCTGGAGTGTTGGGGTGAGGGAAAAACTGTTTTTT | - | TRBJ1-4 | 13 | - | TRBV30
CAWSVYSGNTIYF | TGTGCCTGGAGTGTATACTCTGGAAACACCATATATTTT | few | TRBJ1-3 | 13 | - | TRBV30
CASSFELDSLLGRQFF | TGCGCCAGCAGCTTTGAGTTGGACTCCCTGTTAGGGAGGCAGTTCTTC | - | TRBJ2-1 | 16 | - | TRBV5-1
CSATRGTGELFF | TGCAGCGCCACACGGGGGACCGGGGAGCTGTTTTTT | - | TRBJ2-2 | 12 | - | TRBV29-1
CASSTGIVNTGELFF | TGTGCCAGTTCGACAGGGATTGTGAACACCGGGGAGCTGTTTTTT | few | TRBJ2-2 | 15 | TRBD1 | TRBV28
CASSAGTGAIEQFF | TGCGCCAGCAGTGCCGGGACAGGGGCAATTGAGCAGTTCTTC | - | TRBJ2-1 | 14 | TRBD1 | TRBV5-1
CASSQGLAGGIHEQYF | TGCGCCAGCAGCCAGGGACTAGCGGGAGGAATCCACGAGCAGTACTTC | few | TRBJ2-7 | 16 | TRBD2 | TRBV5-1
CALGLAGTGELFF | TGTGCTTTAGGACTAGCGGGAACCGGGGAGCTGTTTTTT | few | TRBJ2-2 | 13 | TRBD2 | TRBV30
CAWSGQGVYGYTF | TGTGCCTGGAGTGGACAGGGGGTCTATGGCTACACCTTC | few | TRBJ1-2 | 13 | TRBD1 | TRBV30
CSVRTGRTYNEQFF | TGCAGCGTCCGGACAGGTCGTACCTACAATGAGCAGTTCTTC | - | TRBJ2-1 | 14 | TRBD1 | TRBV29-1
CASSLPGQGLHTGELFF | TGTGCCAGCTCACTACCGGGACAGGGACTACACACCGGGGAGCTGTTTTTT | - | TRBJ2-2 | 17 | TRBD1 | TRBV18
CASSPGTRGYADTQYF | TGTGCCAGCAGCCCCGGGACTAGGGGATACGCAGATACGCAGTATTTT | few | TRBJ2-3 | 16 | TRBD2 | TRBV7-2
CASTDGQGPGELFF | TGTGCCAGCACCGATGGACAGGGTCCCGGGGAGCTGTTTTTT | few | TRBJ2-2 | 14 | TRBD1 | TRBV7-9
CASSGTSGRANGETQYF | TGTGCCAGCAGTGGGACTAGCGGGAGGGCCAATGGGGAGACCCAGTACTTC | few | TRBJ2-5 | 17 | TRBD2 | TRBV6-1
CASSLGTSGRADTQYF | TGTGCCAGCAGCTTGGGGACTAGCGGGAGGGCCGATACGCAGTATTTT | once | TRBJ2-3 | 16 | TRBD2 | TRBV5-4
CASSQDPFSGLAGGLNNEQFF | TGTGCCAGCAGCCAAGATCCCTTTTCCGGACTAGCGGGGGGCCTAAACAATGAGCAGTTCTTC | - | TRBJ2-1 | 21 | TRBD2 | TRBV4-2
CASSDRPPGESLFTGELFF | TGCGCCAGCAGCGATAGGCCTCCGGGGGAGTCCCTTTTCACCGGGGAGCTGTTTTTT | - | TRBJ2-2 | 19 | - | TRBV4-3
CASSLDMASGVPYEQYF | TGTGCCAGCAGCTTAGATATGGCGTCAGGAGTCCCCTACGAGCAGTACTTC | - | TRBJ2-7 | 17 | - | TRBV7-9
CASSKTGELFF | TGTGCCAGCAGCAAAACCGGGGAGCTGTTTTTT | few | TRBJ2-2 | 11 | - | TRBV9
CASSLYAGANVLTF | TGTGCTAGCAGCTTGTACGCTGGGGCCAACGTCCTGACTTTC | - | TRBJ2-6 | 14 | - | TRBV7-7
CASSLDTPPQHF | TGTGCCAGCAGCCTAGACACTCCTCCCCAGCATTTT | - | TRBJ1-5 | 12 | - | TRBV7-2